This passage covers 28 T cell receptor beta chains from one sample sequenced in a study of T cells in Graves' hyperthyroidism and ophthalmopathy. Template material for amplifying TCR beta CDR3 regions consisted of RNA transcripts. During a first-round RT-PCR of the TCR CDR3, the HTBI primer set was used. MiXCR, applied by TCRdb to the multiplex PCR reads, yields one record per CDR3 protein. The table shows 730,000 or so distinct CDR3 sequences, with approximately 18% occurring only once. Specimen: blood. Source of these receptors: a woman aged 45-65 years with Graves' hyperthyroidism that later progressed to Graves' ophthalmopathy.

This clonotype was recorded a few times. V is TRBV20-1 and J is TRBJ2-7; TRBD2 matches at 7 bases. The J segment lost 5 bases and the V segment lost 0 bases, leaving 10 bases of the junction unmatched. Germline V CDR1 and CDR2: DFQATT, SNEGSKA (reference sequence). The CDR3 runs to 15 residues. CDR3 region: CSARDFGGDPHEQYF. CDR3 coding DNA: TGCAGTGCTAGAGATTTTGGGGGGGATCCCCACGAGCAGTACTTC.

This chain uses TRBV19 with TRBJ2-1; 14 nucleotides align to TRBD2. The germline V gene has CDR1 LNHDA and CDR2 SQIVND (reference sequence). This CDR3 is 18 amino acids long. Trimming took 0 bases from V and 8 from J; bases not matched to a gene: 9. The CDR3 coding sequence is TGTGCCAGTAGTATAGATCCCCCGGGACTAGCGGGGGCCGATGAGCAGTTCTTC. This translates into CASSIDPPGLAGADEQFF.

In its sample, this clonotype was seen many times. The chain recombines TRBV27 with TRBJ2-3; D ambiguous. The ends were cut back, 6 bases at V and 1 base at J, with 11 bases in the middle. There are 14 residues in the CDR3. The germline gives CDR1 MNHEY, CDR2 SMNVEV (reference sequence). In nucleotides, the CDR3 is TGTGCCAGCAGCCCCGACACGGGCACAGATACGCAGTATTTT. Translating it yields CASSPDTGTDTQYF.

There are many counts of this clonotype. The rearrangement joins TRBV4-1 to TRBJ1-1; no clear D gene. Trimming left V 4 bases short and J 4 bases short, with 13 bases between. This CDR3 is 14 amino acids long. Germline CDR1 MGHRA, CDR2 YSYEKL. In DNA, the CDR3 is TGCGCCAGCAGCCCAGCCGGGATGACCACTGAAGCTTTCTTT. This gives the protein CASSPAGMTTEAFF.

This clonotype was seen only a few times. The chain is built from TRBV12-3 or TRBV12-4 and TRBJ1-5; D gene unclear. The CDR3 has 13 amino acids. Trimming pared 2 bases from V and 2 bases from J, leaving 4 bases between. CDR3 in DNA: TGTGCCAGCAGTTTAAAGCGCAATCAGCCCCAGCATTTT. Encoded protein: CASSLKRNQPQHF.

The sample holds a few counts of this clonotype. The chain couples TRBV5-1 to TRBJ1-5; no reliable D call. Germline V gives CDR1 SGHRS, CDR2 YFSETQ. This CDR3 is 15 amino acids long. The germline V and J ends were trimmed by 0 bases and 2 bases, with 9 bases remaining between them. The CDR3 nucleotides read TGCGCCAGCAGCTTGGGGGCCAGTGGCAATCAGCCCCAGCATTTT. This encodes CASSLGASGNQPQHF.

This clonotype was seen ten or more times. The chain joins TRBV3-1 to TRBJ1-2, with 7 bases identical to TRBD1. CDR1 is LGHDT and CDR2 is YNNKEL in the germline V gene (reference sequence). This CDR3 is 15 amino acids long. Losses at the gene ends were 5 bases for V and 4 bases for J; bases not matched to a gene: 10. The CDR3 nucleotides are TGTGCCAGCAGCTTCCAGACAGGGAGGAGCTATGGCTACACCTTC. Translation: CASSFQTGRSYGYTF.

This clonotype was observed many times. The chain links TRBV3-1 to TRBJ2-7; 8 bases match TRBD1. The trim removed 3 bases at V and 9 bases at J, leaving 4 bases unmatched. Germline V gene data show CDR1 as LGHDT and CDR2 as YNNKEL (reference sequence). The CDR3 spans 12 residues. CDR3 nucleotides: TGTGCCAGCAGCCAGGACAGGGTTGGGCAGTACTTC. This translates into CASSQDRVGQYF.

This clonotype was seen more than once but under ten times. The gene calls are TRBV20-1 and TRBJ2-7; D uncertain. The V and J ends lost 6 bases and 3 bases respectively, with 12 bases between them. The CDR3 has 12 residues. Germline CDR1 DFQATT, CDR2 SNEGSKA (reference sequence). CDR3 in amino acids: CSATTDVYEQYF. CDR3 nucleotide sequence: TGCAGTGCCACGACTGATGTCTACGAGCAGTACTTC.

This clonotype has a handful of counts. The rearrangement joins TRBV7-9 to TRBJ2-7; 8 nucleotides match TRBD1. The germline CDR1 and CDR2 sequences are SEHNR and FQNEAQ (reference sequence). This CDR3 is 15 amino acids long. The trim removed 0 bases at V and 3 bases at J, leaving 4 bases unmatched. In nucleotides, the CDR3 is TGTGCCAGCAGCTTAGCGGGGGACAGGAGCTACGAGCAGTACTTC. It translates to CASSLAGDRSYEQYF.

This clonotype was observed at least ten times. V is TRBV7-9 and J is TRBJ2-2; D unresolved. The CDR3 has 16 residues. V was pared by 1 base and J by 1 base, with 10 bases between. Looked up from germline, CDR1 is SEHNR and CDR2 is FQNEAQ (reference sequence). CDR3 in amino acids: CASSLDLNLNTGELFF. The CDR3 DNA follows: TGTGCCAGCAGCTTAGATTTGAACCTGAACACCGGGGAGCTGTTTTTT.

This clonotype was counted ten times or more. The rearrangement joins TRBV30 to TRBJ2-3, with unresolved D. Trimming took off 8 bases at V and 8 bases at J, with 8 bases between the two ends. The CDR3 consists of 9 residues. Germline CDR1 reads GTSNPN; CDR2 reads SVGIG (reference sequence). CDR3 bases: TGTGCCGACCCGGGTACGCAGTATTTT. Its protein product is CADPGTQYF.

A few counts support this clonotype. V and J are TRBV10-3 and TRBJ2-1; D uncertain. V lost 2 bases, J lost 7 bases, and 3 bases lay in between. Germline V gives CDR1 ENHRY, CDR2 SYGVKD. This CDR3 spans 11 amino acids. In nucleotides, the CDR3 is TGTGCCATCAGTGAGGCGAATGAGCAGTTCTTC. This sequence encodes CAISEANEQFF.

This clonotype has only a few counts. V and J are TRBV20-1 and TRBJ1-6; D gene ambiguous. The CDR3 is made up of 16 amino acids. Germline CDR1 and CDR2: DFQATT and SNEGSKA (reference sequence). Trimming left V 0 bases short and J 4 bases short, with 13 bases between. CDR3 sequence (DNA): TGCAGTGCTAGAGAGGCAGTCAAAGGGTATAATTCACCCCTCCACTTT. Translating gives CSAREAVKGYNSPLHF.

This chain uses TRBV25-1 with TRBJ1-2; the D gene is possibly TRBD1 (5 bases). The V end lost 3 bases, the J end lost 4 bases, and 12 bases lay between the germline ends. In germline, CDR1 is MGHDK, CDR2 SYGVNS. This CDR3 has 14 residues. CDR3 bases: TGTGCCAGCAGTGACCTTACAGGAATCTATGGCTACACCTTC. Amino acid sequence: CASSDLTGIYGYTF.

The chain recombines TRBV6-2 or TRBV6-3 with TRBJ2-4; D is ambiguous. Germline V gene sequence: CDR1 MNHEY, CDR2 SVGEGT. V was shortened by 2 bases and J by 0 bases, with 11 bases between the two germline ends. This CDR3 has 16 residues. Here the CDR3 DNA reads TGTGCCAGCAGTTACCCCCCCTTAGGAGCCAAAAACATTCAGTACTTC. Encoded protein: CASSYPPLGAKNIQYF.

In this sample, this clonotype turned up a few times. This chain uses TRBV29-1 with TRBJ1-3; no reliable D call. V lost 8 bases, J lost 4 bases, and 15 bases lay in between. CDR1 is SQVTM and CDR2 is ANQGSEA in the germline V gene. The CDR3 extends over 13 amino acids. Here the CDR3 DNA reads TGCAGCATCGAATTCGGACCCGGAAACACCATATATTTT. Amino acids: CSIEFGPGNTIYF.

Regarding this clonotype: A much larger clone sits a single nucleotide away, making a read error possible. This rearrangement joins TRBV12-3 or TRBV12-4 to TRBJ1-5, with 7 positions matching TRBD1. There are 17 residues in the CDR3. V lost 9 bases to trimming and J lost 1 base; unmatched junction nucleotides: 15. The CDR3 coding sequence is TGTGCCAGGTATCATGACAAGGGGGCGGGCAGCAATCAGCCCCAGCATTTT. This sequence encodes CARYHDKGAGSNQPQHF.

The V call is TRBV6-5, the J call TRBJ2-1; tentatively, D is TRBD2 (5 bases). Germline V gives CDR1 MNHEY, CDR2 SVGAGI. The CDR3 length is 16 residues. V shed 0 bases and J shed 0 bases, with 9 bases lying between them. The CDR3 is CASSYSGGTSYNEQFF. The CDR3 DNA reads TGTGCCAGCAGTTACTCCGGAGGCACCTCCTACAATGAGCAGTTCTTC.

The V gene is TRBV6-2 or TRBV6-3, the J gene TRBJ1-1; 11 nucleotides line up with TRBD1. The CDR3 length is 17 residues. Germline CDR1 reads MNHEY; CDR2 reads SVGEGT. With V trimmed by 5 bases and J by 1 base, 9 bases remained unmatched. CDR3 in amino acids: CASSTGTGGVTNTEAFF. CDR3 DNA: TGTGCCAGCAGTACCGGGACAGGGGGGGTCACGAACACTGAAGCTTTCTTT.

This rearrangement joins TRBV20-1 to TRBJ2-5; TRBD1 aligns across 7 bases. Germline values: CDR1 DFQATT, CDR2 SNEGSKA (reference sequence). J was trimmed by 5 bases and V by 2 bases; bases with no gene match: 11. This CDR3 region has 15 residues. The DNA for the CDR3 is TGCAGTGCTAGAACCCACCGACAGGGCGGGGAGACCCAGTACTTC. Translated, it gives CSARTHRQGGETQYF.

There are a few counts of this clonotype. Germline is not matched at one junction end, which may reflect a read error. V gene TRBV2 combines with J gene TRBJ2-4; D assignment may be TRBD1 or TRBD2 (5 bases each). The CDR3 runs 14 residues. The V gene's germline CDR1 is SNHLY and CDR2 FYNNEI. The chain's CDR3 is CANSEVRGAGIQYF. CDR3 sequence (DNA): TGTGCCAACAGTGAGGTTAGGGGCGCGGGCATTCAGTACTTC.

This clonotype appeared a few times. This chain links TRBV9 with TRBJ1-3, with D unclear. V lost 0 bases and J lost 0, with 1 base in between. Germline CDR1 reads SGDLS; CDR2 reads YYNGEE. The CDR3 runs 13 residues. The CDR3 nucleotides read TGTGCCAGCAGCGTAGCCTCTGGAAACACCATATATTTT. Protein product: CASSVASGNTIYF. The entire variable domain, with the rest obtained from reference TRBV9 and TRBJ1-3, is as follows: DSGVTQTPKHLITATGQRVTLRCSPRSGDLSVYWYQQSLDQGLQFLIQYYNGEERAKGNILERFSAQQFPDLHSELNLSSLELGDSALYFCASSVASGNTIYFGEGSWLTVV.

This chain connects TRBV29-1 to TRBJ2-7; 9 bases are shared with TRBD1. Per germline, CDR1 SQVTM and CDR2 ANQGSEA. Germline trimming cut 5 bases from V and 3 bases from J; bases unmatched to any gene: 8. The CDR3 length is 14 residues. CDR3 protein: CSVLTTGGGYEQYF. The CDR3 DNA reads TGCAGCGTTCTGACTACAGGGGGCGGCTACGAGCAGTACTTC.

The rearrangement joins TRBV19 to TRBJ1-6, with TRBD1 as a possible D gene (6 bases). The germline CDR1 and CDR2 sequences are LNHDA and SQIVND (reference sequence). The CDR3 covers 14 residues. V was trimmed by 5 bases and J by 7 bases, leaving 12 bases between them. The CDR3 bases are TGTGCCAGTAGTTGGCAGGGGATGAATTCACCCCTCCACTTT. This gives the protein CASSWQGMNSPLHF.

V usage is TRBV7-9 and J usage is TRBJ1-1; D is ambiguous. Germline V gene lookup returns CDR1 SEHNR and CDR2 FQNEAQ (reference sequence). The CDR3 is 16 residues long. Trimming pared 3 bases from V and 5 bases from J, leaving 19 bases between. The CDR3 loop reads CASSFAQRTLGTEAFF. Here the CDR3 DNA reads TGTGCCAGCAGCTTCGCGCAAAGGACCCTAGGAACTGAAGCTTTCTTT. The full variable domain, with the rest looked up from reference TRBV7-9 and TRBJ1-1, is DTGVSQNPRHKITKRGQNVTFRCDPISEHNRLYWYRQTLGQGPEFLTYFQNEAQLEKSRLLSDRFSAERPKGSFSTLEIQRTEQGDSAMYLCASSFAQRTLGTEAFFGQGTRLTVV.

The rearrangement uses TRBV20-1 and TRBJ2-3; 9 positions agree with TRBD2. J lost 1 base, V lost 1 base, and 3 bases had no gene match. The CDR3 has 15 amino acids. The germline CDR1 and CDR2 sequences are DFQATT and SNEGSKA (reference sequence). The CDR3, as DNA: TGCAGTGCTAGAGGAGCGGGGGGCCGCACAGATACGCAGTATTTT. This encodes CSARGAGGRTDTQYF.

This clonotype was seen ten or more times. V usage is TRBV20-1 and J usage is TRBJ2-1; D uncertain. CDR3 length equals 12 residues. Germline V gives CDR1 DFQATT, CDR2 SNEGSKA (reference sequence). Trimming stripped 0 bases from V and 13 bases from J, with 13 bases between. The CDR3 protein is CSARDEAFVQFF. The CDR3 DNA reads TGCAGTGCTAGAGATGAAGCCTTCGTACAGTTCTTC.